This record concerns one TCR beta chain sequence. This same CDR3 is encoded by further DNA sequences in the sample. The sample belongs to a study of blood T cell repertoires in COVID-19. Study overall: Samples taken during acute and convalescent COVID-19 were collected in the United States, Italy and Spain.

Measured with immunoSEQ multiplex PCR; TCRdb has only the in-frame clones, and not every one. The sample yields around 130,000 clones, approximately 80% seen once. What was sequenced was peripheral blood. The clonotype comes from a woman between 55 and 75 years old with acute or convalescent COVID-19.

In nucleotides, the CDR3 is TGTGCCAGCAGCCTCGGTACAGAGACCCAGTACTTC. This gives the protein CASSLGTETQYF. The chain recombines TRBV11-2 with TRBJ2-5; D ambiguous. Trimming stripped 5 bases from V and 4 bases from J, with 8 bases between. Per the germline V gene, CDR1 is SGHAT and CDR2 is FQNNGV. The CDR3 covers 12 residues.